This T cell receptor beta chain was documented in a study of T cell responses to AZD1222 COVID-19 vaccine. Clones were sequenced by immunoSEQ multiplex PCR, and TCRdb holds only the in-frame ones, with some missing. Of about 90,000 clones listed, around 90% are singletons. Study findings and constraints: When two AZD1222 doses had been given, Spike-specific TCR breadth and depth rose.

The V end was cut by 3 bases, the J end by 12 bases, with 8 bases between. This CDR3 has 10 amino acids. Germline loops: CDR1 SNHLY, CDR2 FYNNEI. Remarks on this clone: No antigen is known for it.

Material: peripheral blood, obtained on day 0 of MenACWY control vaccination. This TCR came from an adult in good health. The chain uses TRBV2 and TRBJ1-2; D is uncertain. The CDR3: CASSDGLHTF. CDR3 DNA sequence: TGTGCCAGCAGTGATGGCCTGCACACCTTC.